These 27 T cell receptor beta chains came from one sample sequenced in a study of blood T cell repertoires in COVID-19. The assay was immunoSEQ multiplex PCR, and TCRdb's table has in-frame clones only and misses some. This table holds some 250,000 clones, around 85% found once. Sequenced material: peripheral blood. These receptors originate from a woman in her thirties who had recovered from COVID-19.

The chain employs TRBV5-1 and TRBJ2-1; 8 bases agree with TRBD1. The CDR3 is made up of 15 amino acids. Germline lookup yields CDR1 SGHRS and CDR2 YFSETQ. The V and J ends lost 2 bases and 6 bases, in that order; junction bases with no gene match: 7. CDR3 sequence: CASSFGQGGGNEQFF. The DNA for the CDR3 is TGCGCCAGCAGCTTCGGACAGGGTGGTGGCAATGAGCAGTTCTTC.

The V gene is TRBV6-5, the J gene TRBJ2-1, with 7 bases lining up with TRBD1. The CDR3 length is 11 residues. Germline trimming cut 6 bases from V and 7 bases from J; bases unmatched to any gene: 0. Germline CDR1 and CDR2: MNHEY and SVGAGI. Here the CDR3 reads CASRQGNEQFF. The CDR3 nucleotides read TGTGCCAGCAGACAGGGGAATGAGCAGTTCTTC.

The CDR3 sequence is CATSRDLVAAGANVLTF. The DNA for the CDR3 is TGTGCCACCAGCAGAGATCTGGTGGCAGCTGGGGCCAACGTCCTGACTTTC. The V and J genes are TRBV15 and TRBJ2-6; D is ambiguous. This CDR3 region has 17 residues. Per germline, CDR1 LNHNV and CDR2 YYDKDF (reference sequence). Trimming took off 0 bases at V and 2 bases at J, with 11 bases between the two ends.

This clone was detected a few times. CDR3 protein: CASSPRVMNTEAFF. The DNA for the CDR3 is TGTGCCAGCAGCCCTAGAGTCATGAACACTGAAGCTTTCTTT. V is TRBV3-1 (or the pseudogene TRBV3-2) and J is TRBJ1-1; D is uncertain. CDR1 and CDR2 (germline): LGHDT, YNNKEL (reference sequence). Trimming left V 4 bases short and J 0 bases short, with 9 bases between. The CDR3 totals 14 residues.

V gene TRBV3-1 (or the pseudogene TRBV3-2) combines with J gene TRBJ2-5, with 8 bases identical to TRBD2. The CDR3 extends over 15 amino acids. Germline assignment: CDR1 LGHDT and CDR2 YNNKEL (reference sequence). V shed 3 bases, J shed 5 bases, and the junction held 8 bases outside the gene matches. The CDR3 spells CASSHKRGGEETQYF. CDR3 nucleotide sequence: TGTGCCAGCAGCCACAAACGGGGGGGCGAGGAGACCCAGTACTTC.

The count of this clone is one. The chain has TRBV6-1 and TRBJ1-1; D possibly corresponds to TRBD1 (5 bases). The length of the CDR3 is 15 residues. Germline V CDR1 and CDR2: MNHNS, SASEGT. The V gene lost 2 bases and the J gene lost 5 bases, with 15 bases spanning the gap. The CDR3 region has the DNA TGTGCCAGCAGTGAAACAGGTACGGGGGGAACTGAAGCTTTCTTT. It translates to CASSETGTGGTEAFF.

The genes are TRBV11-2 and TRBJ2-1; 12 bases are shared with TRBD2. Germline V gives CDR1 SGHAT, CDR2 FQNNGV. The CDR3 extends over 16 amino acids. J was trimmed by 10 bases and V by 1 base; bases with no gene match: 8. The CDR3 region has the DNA TGTGCCAGCAGCTTAGCTCTAGCGGGGGGGTTGGGGGAGCAGTTCTTC. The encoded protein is CASSLALAGGLGEQFF. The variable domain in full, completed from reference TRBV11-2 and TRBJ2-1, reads EAGVAQSPRYKIIEKRQSVAFWCNPISGHATLYWYQQILGQGPKLLIQFQNNGVVDDSQLPKDRFSAERLKGVDSTLKIQPAKLEDSAVYLCASSLALAGGLGEQFFGPGTRLTVL.

The CDR3 DNA sequence: TGTGCCAGCAGCCCCAGCCTCTCAGGCGAGACCCAGTACTTC. Translated: CASSPSLSGETQYF. The chain couples TRBV9 to TRBJ2-5; D unresolved. CDR1 is SGDLS, CDR2 YYNGEE, per germline. V lost 4 bases, J lost 5 bases, and 15 bases lay in between. This CDR3 contains 14 residues.

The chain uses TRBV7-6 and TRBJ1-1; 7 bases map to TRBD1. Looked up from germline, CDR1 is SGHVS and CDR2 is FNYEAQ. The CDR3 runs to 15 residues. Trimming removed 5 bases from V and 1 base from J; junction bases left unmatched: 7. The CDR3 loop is CASSTRGQQNTEAFF. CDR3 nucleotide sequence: TGTGCCAGCAGCACCAGGGGACAGCAGAACACTGAAGCTTTCTTT.

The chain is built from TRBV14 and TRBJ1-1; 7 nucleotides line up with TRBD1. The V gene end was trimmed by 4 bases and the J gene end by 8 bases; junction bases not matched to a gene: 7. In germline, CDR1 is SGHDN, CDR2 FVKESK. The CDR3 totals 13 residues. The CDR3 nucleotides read TGTGCCAGCAGCCGATGGGGGACAGAAGAAGCTTTCTTT. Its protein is CASSRWGTEEAFF.

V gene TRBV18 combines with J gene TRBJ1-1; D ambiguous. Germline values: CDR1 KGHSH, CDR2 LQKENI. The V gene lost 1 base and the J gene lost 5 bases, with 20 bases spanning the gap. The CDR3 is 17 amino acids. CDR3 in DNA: TGTGCCAGCTCACCACTCGACGTGAACCTGTCGGGGACTGAAGCTTTCTTT. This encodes CASSPLDVNLSGTEAFF.

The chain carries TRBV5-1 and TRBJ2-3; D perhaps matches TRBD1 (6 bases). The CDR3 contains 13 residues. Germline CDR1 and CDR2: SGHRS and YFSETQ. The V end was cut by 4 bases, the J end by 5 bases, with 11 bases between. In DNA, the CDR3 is TGCGCCAGCAGCCGGACAGTCCTAGATACGCAGTATTTT. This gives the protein CASSRTVLDTQYF.

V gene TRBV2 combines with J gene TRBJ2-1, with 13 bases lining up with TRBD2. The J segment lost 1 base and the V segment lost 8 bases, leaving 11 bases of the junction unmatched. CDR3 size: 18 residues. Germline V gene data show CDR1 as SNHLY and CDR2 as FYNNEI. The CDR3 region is CASGKTSGGLISYNEQFF. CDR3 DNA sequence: TGTGCCAGCGGAAAGACTAGCGGGGGGCTCATTTCCTACAATGAGCAGTTCTTC.

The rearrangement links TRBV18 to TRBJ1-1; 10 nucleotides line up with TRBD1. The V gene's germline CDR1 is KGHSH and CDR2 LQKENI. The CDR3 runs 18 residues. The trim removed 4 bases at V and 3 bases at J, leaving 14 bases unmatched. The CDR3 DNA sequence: TGTGCCAGCTCACAGACAGGGGGCTTCGGGGGTGTCGACACTGAAGCTTTCTTT. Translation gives CASSQTGGFGGVDTEAFF.

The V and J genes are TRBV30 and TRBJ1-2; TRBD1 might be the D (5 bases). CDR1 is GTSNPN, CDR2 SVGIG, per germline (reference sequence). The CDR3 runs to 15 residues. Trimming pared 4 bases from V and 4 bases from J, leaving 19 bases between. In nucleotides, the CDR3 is TGTGCCTGGAAAGTTCCAGGGTCACTCAGCTATGGCTACACCTTC. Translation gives CAWKVPGSLSYGYTF. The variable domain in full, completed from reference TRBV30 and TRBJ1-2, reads SQTIHQWPATLVQPVGSPLSLECTVEGTSNPNLYWYRQAAGRGLQLLFYSVGIGQISSEVPQNLSASRPQDRQFILSSKKLLLSDSGFYLCAWKVPGSLSYGYTFGSGTRLTVV.

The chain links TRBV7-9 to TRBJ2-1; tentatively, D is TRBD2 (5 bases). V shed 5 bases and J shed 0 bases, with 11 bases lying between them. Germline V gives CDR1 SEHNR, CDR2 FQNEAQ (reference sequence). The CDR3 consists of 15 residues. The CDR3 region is CASSIPGSSYNEQFF. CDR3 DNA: TGTGCCAGCAGCATACCGGGGAGCTCCTACAATGAGCAGTTCTTC.

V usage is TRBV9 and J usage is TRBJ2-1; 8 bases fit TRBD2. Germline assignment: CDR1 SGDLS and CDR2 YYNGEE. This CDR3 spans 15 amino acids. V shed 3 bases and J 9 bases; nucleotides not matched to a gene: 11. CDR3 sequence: CASSGNERGSTEQFF. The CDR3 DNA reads TGTGCCAGCAGCGGAAACGAGCGGGGGTCCACTGAGCAGTTCTTC.

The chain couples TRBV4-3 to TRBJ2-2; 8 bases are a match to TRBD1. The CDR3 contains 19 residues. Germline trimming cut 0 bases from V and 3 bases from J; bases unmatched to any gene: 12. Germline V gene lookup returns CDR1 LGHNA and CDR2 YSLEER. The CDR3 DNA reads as TGCGCCAGCAGCCAAGATTGGAGGGACAGGCTGGGCGACACCGGGGAGCTGTTTTTT. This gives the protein CASSQDWRDRLGDTGELFF.

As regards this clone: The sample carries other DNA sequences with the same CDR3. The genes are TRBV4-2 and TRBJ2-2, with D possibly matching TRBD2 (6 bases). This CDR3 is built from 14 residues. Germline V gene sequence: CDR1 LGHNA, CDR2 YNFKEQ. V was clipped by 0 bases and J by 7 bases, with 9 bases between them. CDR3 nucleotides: TGTGCCAGCAGCCAAGATTCTAGCGTCGGGGAGCTGTTTTTT. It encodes CASSQDSSVGELFF.

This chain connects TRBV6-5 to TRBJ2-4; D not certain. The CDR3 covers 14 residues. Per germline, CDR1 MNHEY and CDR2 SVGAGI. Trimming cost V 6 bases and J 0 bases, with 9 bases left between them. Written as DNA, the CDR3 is TGTGCCAGCAGCGTAACAGCAGCCAAAAACATTCAGTACTTC. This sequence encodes CASSVTAAKNIQYF.

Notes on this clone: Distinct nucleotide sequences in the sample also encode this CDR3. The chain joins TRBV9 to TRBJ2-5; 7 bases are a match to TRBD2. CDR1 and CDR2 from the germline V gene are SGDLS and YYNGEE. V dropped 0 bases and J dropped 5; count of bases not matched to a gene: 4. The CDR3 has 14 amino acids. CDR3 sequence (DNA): TGTGCCAGCAGCGTAGGTACTAGCGAGGAGACCCAGTACTTC. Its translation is CASSVGTSEETQYF.

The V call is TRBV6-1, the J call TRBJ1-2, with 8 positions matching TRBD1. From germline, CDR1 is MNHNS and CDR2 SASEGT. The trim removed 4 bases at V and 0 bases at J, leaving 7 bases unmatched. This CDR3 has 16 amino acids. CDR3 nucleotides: TGTGCCAGCAGTGCGGCTTTACAGGGGGCTAACTATGGCTACACCTTC. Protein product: CASSAALQGANYGYTF.

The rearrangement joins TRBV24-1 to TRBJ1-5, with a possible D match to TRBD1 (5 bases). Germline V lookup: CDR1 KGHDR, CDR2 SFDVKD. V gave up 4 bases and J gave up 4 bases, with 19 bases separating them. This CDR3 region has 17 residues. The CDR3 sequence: CATSDLRQTLANQPQHF. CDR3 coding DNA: TGTGCCACCAGTGACCTCCGACAGACGCTGGCGAATCAGCCCCAGCATTTT.

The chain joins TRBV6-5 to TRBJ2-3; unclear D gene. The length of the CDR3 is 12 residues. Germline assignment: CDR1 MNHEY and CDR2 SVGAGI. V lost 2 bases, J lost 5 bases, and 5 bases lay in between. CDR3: CASSYPGDTQYF. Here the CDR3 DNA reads TGTGCCAGCAGTTACCCGGGAGATACGCAGTATTTT.

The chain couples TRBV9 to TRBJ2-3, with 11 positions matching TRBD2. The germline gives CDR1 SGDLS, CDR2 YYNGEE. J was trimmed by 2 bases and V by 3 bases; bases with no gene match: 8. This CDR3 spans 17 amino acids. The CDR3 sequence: CASSGFLAGGVTDTQYF. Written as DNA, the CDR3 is TGTGCCAGCAGCGGGTTTCTAGCGGGGGGCGTCACAGATACGCAGTATTTT.

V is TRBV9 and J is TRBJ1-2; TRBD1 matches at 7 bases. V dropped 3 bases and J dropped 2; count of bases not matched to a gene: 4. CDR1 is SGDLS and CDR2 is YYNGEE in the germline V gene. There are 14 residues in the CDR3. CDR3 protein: CASSGTGLNYGYTF. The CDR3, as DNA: TGTGCCAGCAGCGGGACAGGTCTAAACTATGGCTACACCTTC.

This CDR3 reads CASSIQGEGTDTQYF. DNA for the CDR3: TGTGCCAGCAGCATTCAGGGGGAGGGCACAGATACGCAGTATTTT. The gene calls are TRBV27 and TRBJ2-3; a possible D gene is TRBD1 (7 bases). Germline CDR1 is MNHEY and CDR2 is SMNVEV (reference sequence). V was trimmed by 6 bases and J by 1 base, leaving 14 bases between them. The CDR3 has 15 residues.